The rows below give T cell receptor beta chains drawn from one sample of a study of blood T cell repertoires in COVID-19. Assay: immunoSEQ multiplex PCR; the TCRdb copy retains only in-frame clones and omits some. The sample carries about 230,000 clones, almost 90% recorded once. The sequencing sample was made of peripheral blood. Receptors were obtained from a woman aged 55 to 70 with acute or convalescent COVID-19. Both conserved end residues are part of each CDR3. The order of the fields is D gene, J gene, clone size, V gene, CDR3 DNA, CDR3 protein. The D gene is left open where the match is weak. Only part of the rows carry a size: once, few, many, or a class if the clone is expanded.

TRBD2	TRBJ2-7	.	TRBV4-1	TGCGCCAGCAGCCAAGCGGGGACTAGTAACTACGAGCAGTACTTC	CASSQAGTSNYEQYF
TRBD1	TRBJ2-7	.	TRBV19	TGTGCCAGTAGACGGGGACAGGCCTACGAGCAGTACTTC	CASRRGQAYEQYF
.	TRBJ2-1	.	TRBV7-8	TGTGCCAGCAGCTTGGACTTACAACGGGAGCAGTTCTTC	CASSLDLQREQFF
TRBD1	TRBJ1-5	.	TRBV7-8	TGTGCCAGCAGCTTAGCTGGGACAGTGGGACAGCCCCAGCATTTT	CASSLAGTVGQPQHF
.	TRBJ1-5	.	TRBV3-1/TRBV3-2	TGTGCCAGCAGCCCGAGAGGGGGTCATAGCAATCAGCCCCAGCATTTT	CASSPRGGHSNQPQHF
TRBD1	TRBJ2-5	.	TRBV9	TGTGCCAGCAGCGTAGTCGACAGGGGGTCAGAGACCCAGTACTTC	CASSVVDRGSETQYF
.	TRBJ2-7	.	TRBV12-3/TRBV12-4	TGTGCCAGCAGTTTAGGGGGCTTGTACGAGCAGTACTTC	CASSLGGLYEQYF
.	TRBJ1-2	.	TRBV7-8	TGTGCCAGCAGCTCCTTCGGGGCAGGGGTGGACTATGGCTACACCTTC	CASSSFGAGVDYGYTF
TRBD1	TRBJ2-3	.	TRBV7-2	TGTGCCAGCAGTTACCGAACCGGGACAGGGGCCGATACGCAGTATTTT	CASSYRTGTGADTQYF
.	TRBJ2-5	.	TRBV3-1/TRBV3-2	TGTGCCAGCAGCCAAGACCCCGGGAGAGCTGGGACCCAGTACTTC	CASSQDPGRAGTQYF
TRBD1	TRBJ2-7	.	TRBV18	TGTGCCAGCTCACCTGGGGACAGCCTTGGGCAGTACTTC	CASSPGDSLGQYF
TRBD1	TRBJ1-1	.	TRBV29-1	TGCAGCGTTACCAGTTACCGACAGGGGGAAGCTTTCTTT	CSVTSYRQGEAFF
.	TRBJ2-1	once	TRBV29-1	TGCAGCGTTGAAGGGACACCGAATGAGCAGTTCTTC	CSVEGTPNEQFF
TRBD1	TRBJ2-7	.	TRBV27	TGTGCCAGCAGACGACAGGGGGCTGACGAGCAGTACTTC	CASRRQGADEQYF
TRBD1	TRBJ2-5	once	TRBV6-5	TGTGCCAGCGCAGCGGGGACAGGGACAGAGACCCAGTACTTC	CASAAGTGTETQYF
TRBD2	TRBJ2-7	.	TRBV9	TGTGCCAGCGGGGACGGGACTAGCTTGGGGCAGTACTTC	CASGDGTSLGQYF
TRBD1	TRBJ1-4	.	TRBV7-2	TGTGCCAGCAGTACAGACAGGGGAAATGAAAAACTGTTTTTT	CASSTDRGNEKLFF
.	TRBJ2-3	.	TRBV7-2	TGTGCCAGCAGCATAAAAGCCCGGACCTGGAGGAGCACAGATACGCAGTATTTT	CASSIKARTWRSTDTQYF
.	TRBJ1-2	.	TRBV30	TGTGCCGGCGTGTCGGGGGTTGGTAACTATGGCTACACCTTC	CAGVSGVGNYGYTF
.	TRBJ1-4	once	TRBV6-5	TGTGCCAGCAGCCGGGCGGGTACAACTAATGAAAAACTGTTTTTT	CASSRAGTTNEKLFF
TRBD1	TRBJ1-1	.	TRBV5-1	TGCGCCAGCAGCTTGGCTGGGGACAGGGGGCAGGGTGAAGCTTTCTTT	CASSLAGDRGQGEAFF
TRBD2	TRBJ2-3	.	TRBV7-2	TGTGCCAGCAGCTTAAGCGGGGGGGCCGGGATTACGCAGTATTTT	CASSLSGGAGITQYF
TRBD1	TRBJ1-6	once	TRBV30	TGTGCCTGGAGTGGGACAGGGAAACTGGTCCCCCTCCACTTT	CAWSGTGKLVPLHF
.	TRBJ2-7	.	TRBV28	TGTGCCAGCAGTTACAGTAATTTGGACGAGCAGTACTTC	CASSYSNLDEQYF
TRBD1	TRBJ1-4	.	TRBV15	TGTGCCACCAGCAGAGGCTCGGGACAGGGGGATGAAAAACTGTTTTTT	CATSRGSGQGDEKLFF
.	TRBJ1-1	few	TRBV28	TGTGCCAGCAGTCCTCCCTGGGGGGGATCTCAAGCTTTCTTT	CASSPPWGGSQAFF
TRBD1	TRBJ1-1	few	TRBV6-5	TGTGCCAGCAGTTATCTACAGGGGGCTGAAGCTTTCTTT	CASSYLQGAEAFF
TRBD1	TRBJ2-1	.	TRBV2	TGTGCCAGCACCTCCGGACAGGTCTACAATGAGCAGTTCTTC	CASTSGQVYNEQFF
TRBD1	TRBJ1-2	.	TRBV12-5	TGTGCTAGTGGTTTGGGGACAGGGGGTTTGGCCTATGGCTACACCTTC	CASGLGTGGLAYGYTF
TRBD1	TRBJ2-7	.	TRBV2	TGTGCCAGCGCCCTGTGGACAGGGGGCAACGAGCAGTACTTC	CASALWTGGNEQYF
TRBD1	TRBJ1-3	.	TRBV28	TGTGCCAGCGCCCTGGGGACAGTCCAGAACACCATATATTTT	CASALGTVQNTIYF
.	TRBJ1-5	.	TRBV19	TGTGCCAGTAGTATGGACGGGGGGTATAGCAATCAGCCCCAGCATTTT	CASSMDGGYSNQPQHF
.	TRBJ1-5	.	TRBV7-2	TGTGCCAGCAGCTTAAGACACCATAGCAATCAGCCCCAGCATTTT	CASSLRHHSNQPQHF
TRBD1	TRBJ1-5	.	TRBV27	TGTGCCAGCAGGCCCGTGTCCCAGGGGGCCGGTCAGCCCCAGCATTTT	CASRPVSQGAGQPQHF
.	TRBJ2-7	.	TRBV2	TGTGCCAGCAGTGTGGACAGCGCATCCTACGAGCAGTACTTC	CASSVDSASYEQYF
.	TRBJ1-1	.	TRBV29-1	TGCAGCGTTGAATCAGACACTGAAGCTTTCTTT	CSVESDTEAFF
.	TRBJ2-3	.	TRBV19	TGTGCCAGTAGCATAGGGGCACAATCATCTGAAACGCAGTATTTT	CASSIGAQSSETQYF
TRBD1	TRBJ1-2	.	TRBV7-2	TGTGCCAGCAGCTTTTGGCAGGGCAGGGGGCAGGGAAGCTATGGCTACACCTTC	CASSFWQGRGQGSYGYTF
TRBD2	TRBJ2-4	.	TRBV5-1	TGCGCCAGCAGCCCGGGGACTACTTTCACCAAAAACATTCAGTACTTC	CASSPGTTFTKNIQYF
.	TRBJ2-3	.	TRBV2	TGTGCCAGCAAACTAGCCTCTAGCACAGATACGCAGTATTTT	CASKLASSTDTQYF
.	TRBJ2-3	.	TRBV19	TGTGCCAGTAGTATGTCATCTTCGGGTCCACGAGCCGATACGCAGTATTTT	CASSMSSSGPRADTQYF
.	TRBJ2-1	.	TRBV28	TGTGCCAGCAGTTTCGACTCCATCTACAATGAGCAGTTCTTC	CASSFDSIYNEQFF